This T cell receptor beta chain was identified during a study of technical replicates of blood from a handful of donors (dated by TCRdb to the late 2010s). Receptors were amplified or captured by the immunoSEQ multiplex PCR assay. TCRdb stores this immuneACCESS table with in-frame sequences only. Part of the clones is absent; in the studies checked, under half of the shortfall reflects unresolved V genes, and no reason is known for the rest. This sample gives about 73,000 clones in total; more than 90% of them show up just once. Around 4.6% of the sample goes to the ten largest clones. This clone was recorded a few times. The target of this receptor is not known. Nothing much larger sits one base from this clone, and base qualities are not available. CDR1 is given as MNHGY and CDR2 as SVAAGI, both from the germline V gene. Counted from cysteine to phenylalanine, this CDR3 has 11 amino acids. Only the CDR3 portion is preserved as DNA: 33 bases, with reading frame beginning at the first base. Deletion took 10 bases off V and 2 bases off J, with a span of 8 bases between the germline ends.

Sequenced: PBMCs. The chain uses TRBV6-9 and TRBJ1-2; the D gene is unclear. The TCR was taken from a human donor in good health. Some clones in this sample may be carry-over from other donors' samples. The CDR3 is CATGLNYGYTF. The nucleotides read TGTGCCACTGGGCTGAACTATGGCTACACCTTC.